The rows below give T cell receptor beta chains drawn from one sample of a study of control samples from healthy donors and cancer patients. Data came from immunoSEQ multiplex PCR; TCRdb stores just in-frame clones and leaves some out. The table lists 88,000 or so clones, about 93% of them singletons. The specimen sequenced was blood. Every receptor here comes from a woman aged 18-29 years in good health. The CDR3 runs from the conserved cysteine through the conserved F or W. D genes are given only for firm matches. Size tells how often a clone was seen (once, few, many) or the class of an expanded clone, and some rows leave it out.

clone size	D gene	V gene	J gene	CDR3 protein	CDR3 DNA
few	TRBD1	TRBV11-3	TRBJ2-6	CASSLGGGTGANVLTF	TGTGCCAGCAGCTTAGGAGGGGGCACTGGGGCCAACGTCCTGACTTTC
.	.	TRBV5-4	TRBJ2-7	CASSLVPGYEQYF	TGTGCCAGCAGCTTGGTACCGGGGTACGAGCAGTACTTC
.	.	TRBV6-5	TRBJ1-4	CASTRSSTTNEKLFF	TGTGCCAGCACCCGGTCGAGTACAACTAATGAAAAACTGTTTTTT
.	TRBD1	TRBV5-6	TRBJ1-4	CASSLIAGTAGPNEKLFF	TGTGCCAGCAGCTTGATCGCCGGGACAGCTGGCCCTAATGAAAAACTGTTTTTT
.	.	TRBV6-5	TRBJ1-1	CASSYRGSEAFF	TGTGCCAGCAGTTACCGGGGCTCTGAAGCTTTCTTT
.	.	TRBV5-4	TRBJ1-2	CASSLWAANYGYTF	TGTGCCAGCAGCTTGTGGGCAGCCAACTATGGCTACACCTTC
.	.	TRBV4-1	TRBJ2-3	CASSQEGVGTDTQYF	TGCGCCAGCAGCCAAGAGGGGGTGGGCACAGATACGCAGTATTTT
.	TRBD1	TRBV25-1	TRBJ1-1	CASSGHHDDREDTEAFF	TGTGCCAGCAGTGGACACCATGACGACAGGGAGGACACTGAAGCTTTCTTT
.	TRBD1	TRBV18	TRBJ2-2	CASSTIIPGQGTGELFF	TGTGCCAGCTCTACAATTATTCCGGGACAGGGAACCGGGGAGCTGTTTTTT
.	.	TRBV20-1	TRBJ1-1	CSASRGDPNTEAFF	TGCAGTGCTAGTCGGGGGGATCCGAACACTGAAGCTTTCTTT
once	.	TRBV28	TRBJ2-6	CASSFFAGANVLTF	TGTGCCAGCAGTTTTTTCGCTGGGGCCAACGTCCTGACTTTC
.	TRBD2	TRBV14	TRBJ2-7	CASSLAGLLGYEQYF	TGTGCCAGCTCCCTAGCGGGCCTTCTAGGATACGAGCAGTACTTC
.	.	TRBV28	TRBJ2-3	CASSFGSILTDTQYF	TGTGCCAGCAGTTTCGGTTCCATTCTCACAGATACGCAGTATTTT